This T cell receptor (beta chain) was identified in a study of low-dose radiotherapy and immunotherapy resistance in tumors. Documented time point: before trial treatment. Per the germline V gene, CDR1 is SGHNT and CDR2 is YYREEE (reference sequence). The CDR3 spans 13 residues. V was pared by 0 bases and J by 4 bases, with 5 bases between. Primers used for first-strand cDNA, a TRAV- and TRBV-specific set, covered both alpha and beta chains. The authors ran about 20 PCR cycles to amplify TCRs with a constant-region primer and V-primer adapter. One entry per CDR3 protein results from TCRdb running MiXCR on the reads. Here the sample spans 35,000 to 50,000 distinct CDR3 sequences, around a third being singletons.

The clonotype was recovered from a male donor with gallbladder cancer. The source material was PBMCs, sampled before treatment. This rearrangement joins TRBV5-4 to TRBJ2-1; D unclear. The CDR3 here is CASSLVSYNEQFF. The CDR3 bases are TGTGCCAGCAGCTTGGTCTCGTACAATGAGCAGTTCTTC.